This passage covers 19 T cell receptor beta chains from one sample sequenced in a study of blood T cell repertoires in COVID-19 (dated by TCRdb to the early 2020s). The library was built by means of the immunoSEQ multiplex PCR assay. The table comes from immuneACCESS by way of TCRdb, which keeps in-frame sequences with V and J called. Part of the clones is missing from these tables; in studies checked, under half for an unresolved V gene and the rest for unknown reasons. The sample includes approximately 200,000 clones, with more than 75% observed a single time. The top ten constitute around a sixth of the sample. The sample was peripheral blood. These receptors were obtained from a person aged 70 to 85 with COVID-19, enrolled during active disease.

This chain's CDR3 is CASSPGGGITSQHF. The CDR3 bases are TGTGCCAGCAGCCCCGGGGGGGGAATCACTTCCCAGCATTTT. The chain combines TRBV7-9 with TRBJ1-5, with D perhaps matching TRBD1 (5 bases). Germline V gives CDR1 SEHNR, CDR2 FQNEAQ (reference sequence). This CDR3 has 14 amino acids. The V and J ends lost 5 bases and 11 bases respectively, with 19 bases between them. The full variable domain, completed using reference TRBV7-9 and TRBJ1-5, is DTGVSQNPRHKITKRGQNVTFRCDPISEHNRLYWYRQTLGQGPEFLTYFQNEAQLEKSRLLSDRFSAERPKGSFSTLEIQRTEQGDSAMYLCASSPGGGITSQHFGDGTRLSIL.

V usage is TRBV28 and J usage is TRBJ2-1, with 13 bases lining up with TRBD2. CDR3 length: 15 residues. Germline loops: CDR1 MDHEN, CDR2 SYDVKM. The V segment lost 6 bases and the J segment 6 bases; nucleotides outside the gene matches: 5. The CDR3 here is CASRSGLAGVNEQFF. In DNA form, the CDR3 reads TGTGCCAGCAGGTCCGGACTAGCGGGAGTCAATGAGCAGTTCTTC.

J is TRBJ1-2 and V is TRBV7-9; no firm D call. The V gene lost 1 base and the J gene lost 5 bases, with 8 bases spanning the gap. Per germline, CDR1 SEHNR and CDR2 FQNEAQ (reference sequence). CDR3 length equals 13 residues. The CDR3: CASSLDGPYGYTF. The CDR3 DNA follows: TGTGCCAGCAGCTTAGATGGCCCTTATGGCTACACCTTC. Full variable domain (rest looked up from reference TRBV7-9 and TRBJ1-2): DTGVSQNPRHKITKRGQNVTFRCDPISEHNRLYWYRQTLGQGPEFLTYFQNEAQLEKSRLLSDRFSAERPKGSFSTLEIQRTEQGDSAMYLCASSLDGPYGYTFGSGTRLTVV.

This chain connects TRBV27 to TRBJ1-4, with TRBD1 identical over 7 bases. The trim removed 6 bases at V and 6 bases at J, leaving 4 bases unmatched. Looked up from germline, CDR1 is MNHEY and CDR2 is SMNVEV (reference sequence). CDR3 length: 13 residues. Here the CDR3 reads CASRGTAYEKLFF. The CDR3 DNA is TGTGCCAGCAGAGGGACAGCTTATGAAAAACTGTTTTTT.

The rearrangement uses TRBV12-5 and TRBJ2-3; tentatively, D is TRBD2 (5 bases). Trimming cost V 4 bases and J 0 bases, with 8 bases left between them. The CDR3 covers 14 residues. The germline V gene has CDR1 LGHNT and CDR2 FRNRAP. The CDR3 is CASGSDSSTDTQYF. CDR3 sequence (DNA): TGTGCTAGTGGTTCGGACTCAAGCACAGATACGCAGTATTTT.

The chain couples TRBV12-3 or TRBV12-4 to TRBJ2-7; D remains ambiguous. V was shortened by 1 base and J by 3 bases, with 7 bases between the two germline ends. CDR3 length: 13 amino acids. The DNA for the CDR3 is TGTGCCAGCAGTTTAGGGCAGTTCTACGAGCAGTACTTC. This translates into CASSLGQFYEQYF.

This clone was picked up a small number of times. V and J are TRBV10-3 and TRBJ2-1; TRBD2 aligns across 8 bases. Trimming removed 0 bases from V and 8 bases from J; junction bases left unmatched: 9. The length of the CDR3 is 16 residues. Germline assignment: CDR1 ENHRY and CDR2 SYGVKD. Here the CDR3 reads CAISESSGTSAYEQFF. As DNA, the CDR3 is TGTGCCATCAGTGAGTCGTCAGGGACTAGTGCGTATGAGCAGTTCTTC.

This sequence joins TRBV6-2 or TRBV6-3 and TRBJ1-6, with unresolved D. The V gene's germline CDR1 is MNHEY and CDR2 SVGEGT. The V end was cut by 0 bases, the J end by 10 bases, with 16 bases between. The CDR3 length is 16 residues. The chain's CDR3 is CASSYSRPITGSPLHF. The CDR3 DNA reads TGTGCCAGCAGTTACTCGCGGCCGATAACGGGATCACCCCTCCACTTT.

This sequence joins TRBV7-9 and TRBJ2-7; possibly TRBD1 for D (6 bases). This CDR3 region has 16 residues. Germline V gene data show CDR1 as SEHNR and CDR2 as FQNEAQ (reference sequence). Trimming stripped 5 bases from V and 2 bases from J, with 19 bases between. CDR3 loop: CASSELGTQQPYEQYF. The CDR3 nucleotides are TGTGCCAGCAGCGAACTCGGGACACAGCAACCCTACGAGCAGTACTTC.

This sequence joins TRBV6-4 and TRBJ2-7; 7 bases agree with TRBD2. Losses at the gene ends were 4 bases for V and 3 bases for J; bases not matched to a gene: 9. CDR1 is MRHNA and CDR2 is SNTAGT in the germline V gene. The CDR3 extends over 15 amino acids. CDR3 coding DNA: TGTGCCAGCAGTGTTGATCCAGCGGGGATCTACGAGCAGTACTTC. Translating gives CASSVDPAGIYEQYF.

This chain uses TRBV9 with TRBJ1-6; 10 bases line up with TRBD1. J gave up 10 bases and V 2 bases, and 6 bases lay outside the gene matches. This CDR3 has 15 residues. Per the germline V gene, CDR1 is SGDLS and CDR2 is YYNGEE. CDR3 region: CASSVGGQGPSPLHF. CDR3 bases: TGTGCCAGCAGCGTGGGGGGACAGGGGCCCTCACCCCTCCACTTT. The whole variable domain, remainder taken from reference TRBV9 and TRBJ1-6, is DSGVTQTPKHLITATGQRVTLRCSPRSGDLSVYWYQQSLDQGLQFLIQYYNGEERAKGNILERFSAQQFPDLHSELNLSSLELGDSALYFCASSVGGQGPSPLHFGNGTRLTVT.

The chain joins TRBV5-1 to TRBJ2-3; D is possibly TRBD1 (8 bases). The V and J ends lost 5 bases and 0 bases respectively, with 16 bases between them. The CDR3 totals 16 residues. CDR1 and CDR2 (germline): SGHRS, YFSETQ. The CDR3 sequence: CASRGTGGGSTDTQYF. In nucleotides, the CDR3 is TGCGCCAGCAGGGGAACAGGGGGAGGGAGCACAGATACGCAGTATTTT. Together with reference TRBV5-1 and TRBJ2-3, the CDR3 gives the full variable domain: KAGVTQTPRYLIKTRGQQVTLSCSPISGHRSVSWYQQTPGQGLQFLFEYFSETQRNKGNFPGRFSGRQFSNSRSEMNVSTLELGDSALYLCASRGTGGGSTDTQYFGPGTRLTVL.

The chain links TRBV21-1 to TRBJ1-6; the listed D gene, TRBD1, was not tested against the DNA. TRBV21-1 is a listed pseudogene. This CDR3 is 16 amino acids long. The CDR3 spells CASSTLSLPSNSPLHF. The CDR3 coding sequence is TGTGCCAGCAGCACCCTTTCCCTCCCCAGTAATTCACCCCTCCACTTT.

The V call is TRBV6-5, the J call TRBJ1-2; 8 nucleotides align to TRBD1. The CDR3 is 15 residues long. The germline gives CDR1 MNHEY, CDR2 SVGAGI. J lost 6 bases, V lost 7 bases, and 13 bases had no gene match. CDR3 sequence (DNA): TGTGCCAGCACCCCCCCACCGCAGGGGGCAAATGGCTACACCTTC. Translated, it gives CASTPPPQGANGYTF.

The CDR3 sequence: CASSSKQGSPARVNQPQHF. For the CDR3, the DNA is TGTGCCAGTAGCAGCAAACAGGGGTCCCCAGCAAGGGTCAATCAGCCCCAGCATTTT. V and J are TRBV19 and TRBJ1-5; TRBD1 matches at 7 bases. The CDR3 runs to 19 residues. V lost 6 bases to trimming and J lost 3 bases; unmatched junction nucleotides: 20. From germline, CDR1 is LNHDA and CDR2 SQIVND (reference sequence).

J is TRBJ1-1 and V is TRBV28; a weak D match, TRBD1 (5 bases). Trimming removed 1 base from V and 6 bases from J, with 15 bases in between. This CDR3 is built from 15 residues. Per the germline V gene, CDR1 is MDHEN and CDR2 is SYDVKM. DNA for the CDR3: TGTGCCAGCAGTTTATCTTTCTTTGGCAGGGCTGAAGCTTTCTTT. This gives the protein CASSLSFFGRAEAFF.

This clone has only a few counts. The CDR3 region is CASSFDYTDTQYF. Here the CDR3 DNA reads TGTGCCAGCAGCTTTGACTACACAGATACGCAGTATTTT. The chain couples TRBV7-3 to TRBJ2-3; tentatively, D is TRBD2 (5 bases). The V gene lost 3 bases and the J gene lost 2 bases, with 6 bases spanning the gap. The CDR3 spans 13 residues. CDR1 and CDR2 from the germline V gene are SGHTA and FQGTGA.

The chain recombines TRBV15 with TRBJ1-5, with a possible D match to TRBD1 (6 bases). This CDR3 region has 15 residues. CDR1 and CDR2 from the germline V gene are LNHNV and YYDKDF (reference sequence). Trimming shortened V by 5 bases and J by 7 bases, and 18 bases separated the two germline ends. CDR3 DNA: TGTGCCACCAGCGGCCCTCGGGGGGCTTACCAGCCCCAGCATTTT. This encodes CATSGPRGAYQPQHF.

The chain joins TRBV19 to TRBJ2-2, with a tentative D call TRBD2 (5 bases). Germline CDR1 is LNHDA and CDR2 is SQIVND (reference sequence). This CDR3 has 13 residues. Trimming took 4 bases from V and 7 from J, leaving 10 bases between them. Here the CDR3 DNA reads TGTGCCAGTAGTACAAACCGGGACGGGGAGCTGTTTTTT. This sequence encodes CASSTNRDGELFF.